Following are 4 T cell receptor beta chains from one sample sequenced in a study of CD8+CD57+ T cells in acquired aplastic anemia. TCR beta VDJ and CDR3 were profiled, and genomic DNA was the template. From the reads, TCRdb called clonotypes with MiXCR, one entry per CDR3 protein. In the table there are 180,000 or so distinct CDR3 sequences, 48% of which are singletons. CD8+CD57+ cell expansion had been shown by flow cytometry in patients chosen for sequencing. The sequencing input was sorted CD4+, CD8+, or CD8+CD57+ T cells (not recorded which) from PBMCs. These receptors were collected from a human donor with aplastic anemia.

The genes are TRBV15 and TRBJ2-5, with 14 bases lining up with TRBD2. V lost 5 bases and J lost 3; bases outside the gene matches: 5. Germline V gene data show CDR1 as LNHNV and CDR2 as YYDKDF (reference sequence). The CDR3 consists of 16 residues. The CDR3 loop is CATSGRLAGGEETQYF. The CDR3 DNA reads TGTGCCACCAGCGGCCGACTAGCGGGGGGGGAAGAGACCCAGTACTTC.

This chain joins TRBV7-9 and TRBJ2-7; 7 bases match TRBD2. CDR1 is SEHNR and CDR2 is FQNEAQ in the germline V gene (reference sequence). V gave up 5 bases and J gave up 4 bases; unmatched junction bases: 11. The CDR3 has 15 amino acids. The CDR3 DNA follows: TGTGCCAGCAGCGGCGGGCGGGGGAAGGAGTACGAGCAGTACTTC. Its protein is CASSGGRGKEYEQYF.

This clonotype was seen repeatedly, ten times or more. The chain couples TRBV3-1 to TRBJ1-1; D gene unclear. The V and J ends lost 3 bases and 0 bases respectively, with 5 bases between them. Looked up from germline, CDR1 is LGHDT and CDR2 is YNNKEL (reference sequence). The CDR3 spans 13 residues. The chain's CDR3 is CASSHKVNTEAFF. The CDR3 DNA reads TGTGCCAGCAGCCATAAGGTGAACACTGAAGCTTTCTTT.

V is TRBV15 and J is TRBJ2-1; D remains unclear. CDR1 is LNHNV and CDR2 is YYDKDF in the germline V gene (reference sequence). Trimming cost V 3 bases and J 0 bases, with 9 bases left between them. This CDR3 is built from 15 residues. The CDR3 loop is CATSSEMSSYNEQFF. Here the CDR3 DNA reads TGTGCCACCAGCAGCGAAATGAGCTCCTACAATGAGCAGTTCTTC.